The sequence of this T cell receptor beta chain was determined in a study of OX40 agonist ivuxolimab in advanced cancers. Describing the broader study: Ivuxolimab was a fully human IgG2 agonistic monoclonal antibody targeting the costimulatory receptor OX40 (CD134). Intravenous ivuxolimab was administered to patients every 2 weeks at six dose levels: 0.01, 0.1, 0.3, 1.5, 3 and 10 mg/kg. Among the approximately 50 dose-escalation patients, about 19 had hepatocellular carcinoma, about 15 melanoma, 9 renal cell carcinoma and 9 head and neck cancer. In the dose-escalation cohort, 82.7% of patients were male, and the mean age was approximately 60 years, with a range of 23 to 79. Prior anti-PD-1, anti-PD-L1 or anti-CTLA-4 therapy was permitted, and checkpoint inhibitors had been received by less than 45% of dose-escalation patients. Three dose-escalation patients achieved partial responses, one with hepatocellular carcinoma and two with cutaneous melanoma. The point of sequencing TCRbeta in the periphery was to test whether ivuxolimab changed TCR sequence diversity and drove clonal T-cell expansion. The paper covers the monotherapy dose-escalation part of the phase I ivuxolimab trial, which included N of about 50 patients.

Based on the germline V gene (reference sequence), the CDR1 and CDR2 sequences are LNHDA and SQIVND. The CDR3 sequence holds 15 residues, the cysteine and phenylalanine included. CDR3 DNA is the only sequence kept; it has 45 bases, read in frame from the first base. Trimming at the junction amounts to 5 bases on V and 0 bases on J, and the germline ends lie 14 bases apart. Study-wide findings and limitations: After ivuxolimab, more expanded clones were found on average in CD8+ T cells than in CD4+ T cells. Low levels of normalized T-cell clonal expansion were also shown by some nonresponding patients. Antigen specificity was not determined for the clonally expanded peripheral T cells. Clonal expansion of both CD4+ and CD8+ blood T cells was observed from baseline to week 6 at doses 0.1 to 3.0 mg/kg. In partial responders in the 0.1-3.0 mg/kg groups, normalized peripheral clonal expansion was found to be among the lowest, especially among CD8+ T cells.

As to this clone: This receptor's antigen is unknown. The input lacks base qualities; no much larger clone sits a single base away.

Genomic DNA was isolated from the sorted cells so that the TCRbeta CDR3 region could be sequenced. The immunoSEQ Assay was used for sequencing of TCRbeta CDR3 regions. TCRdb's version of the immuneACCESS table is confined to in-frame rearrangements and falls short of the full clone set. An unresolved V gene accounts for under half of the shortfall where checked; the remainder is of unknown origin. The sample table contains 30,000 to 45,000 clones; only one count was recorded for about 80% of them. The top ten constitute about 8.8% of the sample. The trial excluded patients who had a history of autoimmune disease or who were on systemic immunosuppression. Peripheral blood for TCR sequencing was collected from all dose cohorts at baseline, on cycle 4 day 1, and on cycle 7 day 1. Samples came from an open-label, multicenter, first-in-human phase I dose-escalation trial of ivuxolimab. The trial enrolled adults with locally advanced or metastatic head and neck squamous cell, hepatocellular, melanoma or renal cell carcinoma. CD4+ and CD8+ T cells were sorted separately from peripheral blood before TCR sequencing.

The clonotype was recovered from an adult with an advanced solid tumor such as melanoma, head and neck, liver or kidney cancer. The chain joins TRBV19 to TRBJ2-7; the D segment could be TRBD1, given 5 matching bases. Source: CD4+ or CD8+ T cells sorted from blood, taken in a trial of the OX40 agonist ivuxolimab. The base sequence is TGTGCCAGTAGTGTCCAGGGCAGGAGCTCCTACGAGCAGTACTTC. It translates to CASSVQGRSSYEQYF. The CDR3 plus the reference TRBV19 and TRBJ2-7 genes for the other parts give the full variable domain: DGGITQSPKYLFRKEGQNVTLSCEQNLNHDAMYWYRQDPGQGLRLIYYSQIVNDFQKGDIAEGYSVSREKKESFPLTVTSAQKNPTAFYLCASSVQGRSSYEQYFGPGTRLTVT.